Below are 14 T cell receptor beta chains sequenced from a single sample in a study of CD8+CD57+ T cells in acquired aplastic anemia. Patients picked for sequencing had shown CD8+CD57+ cell expansion detected by flow cytometry. Genomic DNA constituted the template upon which TCR beta VDJ and CDR3 profiling was performed. TCRdb analysed the reads with MiXCR anew, one entry per CDR3 protein. Of approximately 180,000 distinct CDR3 sequences listed, less than 60% are singletons. The source material was sorted CD4+, CD8+, or CD8+CD57+ T cells (not recorded which) from PBMCs. The receptors stem from a human donor with aplastic anemia.

This rearrangement joins TRBV5-4 to TRBJ2-5; D ambiguous. The CDR3 contains 13 residues. Deletions cut 1 base from V and 5 bases from J, with 9 bases between. The germline gives CDR1 SGHNT, CDR2 YYREEE (reference sequence). The CDR3 sequence is CASSLPPKETQYF. CDR3 sequence (DNA): TGTGCCAGCAGCTTGCCCCCGAAGGAGACCCAGTACTTC.

This clonotype was seen many times. V usage is TRBV5-5 and J usage is TRBJ2-1; D not certain. CDR3 length equals 15 residues. V lost 0 bases, J lost 4 bases, and 11 bases lay in between. CDR1 and CDR2 (germline): SGHKS, YYEKEE (reference sequence). CDR3 loop: CASSLGAGSYNEQFF. CDR3 sequence (DNA): TGTGCCAGCAGCTTGGGGGCAGGTTCGTACAATGAGCAGTTCTTC.

This clonotype was observed once. Germline and junction disagree at one end, which may indicate a read error. This chain connects TRBV3-1 to TRBJ1-1, with 8 bases that match TRBD1. CDR3 length equals 14 residues. Per the germline V gene, CDR1 is LGHDT and CDR2 is YNNKEL (reference sequence). The CDR3 DNA reads TGTACCAGCAGCCAAGATACGGGACAGGAGGGAGCTTTCTTT. It translates to CTSSQDTGQEGAFF.

Here the CDR3 reads CSVRMNTEAFF. The CDR3 region has the DNA TGCAGCGTCCGGATGAACACTGAAGCTTTCTTT. The chain links TRBV29-1 to TRBJ1-1; D is undetermined. Trimming shortened V by 6 bases and J by 0 bases, and 5 bases separated the two germline ends. The germline V gene encodes CDR1 SQVTM and CDR2 ANQGSEA. The CDR3 sequence is 11 residues long.

This clonotype was recorded a few times. The rearrangement joins TRBV20-1 to TRBJ1-5; D gene unclear. Germline values: CDR1 DFQATT, CDR2 SNEGSKA (reference sequence). This CDR3 is 14 amino acids long. The V and J ends lost 3 bases and 2 bases respectively, with 11 bases between them. In nucleotides, the CDR3 is TGCAGTGCTAGTAGTACAGATGGCAATCAGCCCCAGCATTTT. This codes for CSASSTDGNQPQHF.

This clonotype was seen repeatedly, ten times or more. This rearrangement joins TRBV27 to TRBJ1-2; possibly TRBD1 for D (5 bases). V was clipped by 8 bases and J by 8 bases, with 12 bases between them. The germline V gene encodes CDR1 MNHEY and CDR2 SMNVEV (reference sequence). This CDR3 region has 11 residues. The chain's CDR3 is CASGTGGGYTF. In DNA form, the CDR3 reads TGTGCCAGCGGGACCGGAGGGGGCTACACCTTC.

The V call is TRBV10-3, the J call TRBJ1-2, with D perhaps TRBD1 (6 bases). The CDR3 covers 14 residues. V was shortened by 4 bases and J by 6 bases, with 15 bases between the two germline ends. Germline loops: CDR1 ENHRY, CDR2 SYGVKD. CDR3 bases: TGTGCCATCAGTGGCCCACAGGGAGGCGATGGCTACACCTTC. It encodes CAISGPQGGDGYTF.

This clonotype was seen more than once but under ten times. The chain has TRBV27 and TRBJ2-5; D possibly corresponds to TRBD1 (5 bases). Between the trimmed V and J ends, which lost 7 bases and 5 bases, there was a span of 17 bases. The CDR3 extends over 14 amino acids. The V gene's germline CDR1 is MNHEY and CDR2 SMNVEV (reference sequence). Written as DNA, the CDR3 is TGTGCCAGCACGCCCCTTGACAGAACGGAGACCCAGTACTTC. Amino acids: CASTPLDRTETQYF.

This clonotype has just one count. The chain uses TRBV5-4 and TRBJ2-3; 9 nucleotides align to TRBD2. CDR1 SGHNT and CDR2 YYREEE come from the germline V gene (reference sequence). J lost 4 bases, V lost 3 bases, and 9 bases had no gene match. The CDR3 has 16 amino acids. CDR3 protein: CASSSGAGGPADTQYF. In DNA form, the CDR3 reads TGTGCCAGCAGCTCCGGGGCGGGGGGGCCCGCAGATACGCAGTATTTT.

This clonotype appeared a few times. CDR3 sequence reads: CASSSSGSDYQETQYF. CDR3 coding DNA: TGCGCCAGCAGCTCAAGCGGGAGCGACTACCAAGAGACCCAGTACTTC. The chain uses TRBV5-1 and TRBJ2-5; the match to TRBD2 covers 8 bases. The CDR3 has 16 residues. J was trimmed by 0 bases and V by 3 bases; bases with no gene match: 7. Germline V gene sequence: CDR1 SGHRS, CDR2 YFSETQ.

The V gene is TRBV2, the J gene TRBJ1-1, with a tentative D call TRBD1 (5 bases). Germline V CDR1 and CDR2: SNHLY, FYNNEI. The ends were cut back, 8 bases at V and 0 bases at J, with 16 bases in the middle. CDR3 length equals 15 residues. DNA of the CDR3: TGTGCCAGCCACGTCCGGGGCAGGATGAACACTGAAGCTTTCTTT. Amino acids: CASHVRGRMNTEAFF. The full variable domain, rest sourced from reference TRBV2 and TRBJ1-1, is EPEVTQTPSHQVTQMGQEVILRCVPISNHLYFYWYRQILGQKVEFLVSFYNNEISEKSEIFDDQFSVERPDGSNFTLKIRSTKLEDSAMYFCASHVRGRMNTEAFFGQGTRLTVV.

This clonotype was detected many times. This chain connects TRBV7-2 to TRBJ2-1; the D is unclear. V lost 2 bases to trimming and J lost 7 bases, with 9 bases between them. Germline CDR1 and CDR2: SGHTA and FQGNSA. CDR3 length: 13 residues. The CDR3 DNA follows: TGTGCCAGCAGCTTATGGACGAGAAATGAGCAGTTCTTC. Protein sequence: CASSLWTRNEQFF.

This rearrangement joins TRBV7-2 to TRBJ2-7, with 11 bases fitting TRBD2. The CDR3 length is 15 residues. The ends lost 2 bases at V and 3 bases at J; junction bases unmatched: 3. Germline-derived CDR1 and CDR2 are SGHTA and FQGNSA. The CDR3 DNA is TGTGCCAGCAGCTTAACCGGGACTAGCGGCTACGAGCAGTACTTC. This sequence encodes CASSLTGTSGYEQYF. Full variable domain (outside the CDR3, taken from reference TRBV7-2 and TRBJ2-7): GAGVSQSPSNKVTEKGKDVELRCDPISGHTALYWYRQSLGQGLEFLIYFQGNSAPDKSGLPSDRFSAERTGGSVSTLTIQRTQQEDSAVYLCASSLTGTSGYEQYFGPGTRLTVT.

The V gene is TRBV29-1, the J gene TRBJ1-6; 9 bases are shared with TRBD1. With 4 bases clipped from V and 6 bases from J, the junction kept 1 base outside the gene matches. There are 13 residues in the CDR3. Germline loops: CDR1 SQVTM, CDR2 ANQGSEA. Written as DNA, the CDR3 is TGCAGCGTTGCGACAGGGGGTAATTCACCCCTCCACTTT. Residues: CSVATGGNSPLHF.